This T cell receptor (beta chain) was sequenced during a study of T cell responses to AZD1222 COVID-19 vaccine. Study results and limitations: Spike-specific TCR breadth and depth were elevated following two AZD1222 doses. At 160-218 and 743-854, vaccine-associated CD4 TCRs were dominant, and they spanned spike. Most donors were white British, females outnumbered males, and clonal diversity was possibly underestimated.

On this clone itself: Its antigen is still unknown.

The table came from immunoSEQ multiplex PCR; TCRdb's copy has only in-frame clones and leaves some out. The sample lists about 68,000 clones, roughly 86% occurring once. With 5 bases removed from V and 9 bases from J, the gap between germline ends came to 11 bases. The CDR3 contains 11 residues. The chain is built from TRBV12-3 or TRBV12-4 and TRBJ2-7; unclear D gene. The specimen comprised peripheral blood, sampled on day 0 of AZD1222 vaccination. The receptor was isolated from an adult in good health. CDR3 region: CASSKGVGQYF. The DNA for the CDR3 is TGTGCCAGCAGTAAGGGCGTAGGGCAGTACTTC.